A single sample gave rise to the 26 T cell receptor beta chains below, sequenced in a study of tumor and adjacent non-tumor tissue in lung cancer. TCRbeta libraries were built with three rounds of nested PCR, modified from ARM-PCR. TCRdb reprocessed the multiplex PCR reads with MiXCR, giving one entry per CDR3 protein. Here the sample spans some 100,000 distinct CDR3 sequences, roughly 80% being singletons. This sample's RNA came from whole unsorted tissue. The normal lung tissue was taken more than 3 cm from the tumor edge. Sequencing was carried out using distant non-tumor lung tissue. The origin of the receptors is a man between 60 and 75 years old with small cell lung cancer.

Remarks on this clonotype: At one of its ends the junction is not consistent with the germline gene, which may arise from a read error. The J gene is TRBJ2-1, the V gene TRBV11-2, with D tentatively TRBD1 (5 bases). Germline CDR1 reads SGHAT; CDR2 reads FQNNGV. The CDR3 sequence is 14 residues long. This CDR3 reads CASTLEAGLVEKFF. The CDR3 DNA follows: TGTGCCAGCACCTTAGAGGCAGGGTTGGTTGAAAAGTTCTTC.

This clonotype was counted a few times. This may come from a read error, since a much larger clone is one base off. The chain has TRBV6-1 and TRBJ2-1; 11 nucleotides line up with TRBD1. The CDR3 consists of 18 residues. Germline V lookup: CDR1 MNHNS, CDR2 SASEGT. The V segment lost 4 bases and the J segment 4 bases; nucleotides outside the gene matches: 12. CDR3 sequence: CASSARRPGTGGYNEQFF. The DNA for the CDR3 is TGTGCCAGCAGTGCCCGCCGCCCCGGGACAGGGGGATACAATGAGCAGTTCTTC.

To note about this clonotype: At one end, the junction sequence differs from germline, possibly due to a read error. The chain has TRBV11-2 and TRBJ2-5; D gene uncertain. CDR3 size: 11 residues. Germline lookup yields CDR1 SGHAT and CDR2 FQNNGV. This chain's CDR3 is CTSILEETQYF. CDR3 nucleotide sequence: TGTACCAGCATTTTAGAAGAGACCCAGTACTTC.

This clonotype has only a few counts. Just one base apart from a much larger clone, this may be a read error. The rearrangement links TRBV5-4 to TRBJ2-5; TRBD1 matches 9 bases. Germline assignment: CDR1 SGHNT and CDR2 YYREEE (reference sequence). With 1 base clipped from V and 6 bases from J, the junction kept 4 bases outside the gene matches. CDR3 size: 14 residues. CDR3 residues: CASSLTGGTKTQYF. Here the CDR3 DNA reads TGTGCCAGCAGCTTGACAGGGGGCACGAAGACCCAGTACTTC.

At least ten counts were recorded for this clonotype. The V and J genes are TRBV20-1 and TRBJ2-5; 9 nucleotides align to TRBD2. After removal of 3 bases from V and 5 bases from J, the junction contained 10 bases not matched to a gene. CDR3 length: 15 residues. Per the germline V gene, CDR1 is DFQATT and CDR2 is SNEGSKA (reference sequence). The CDR3 sequence is CSARSPASGMETQYF. As DNA, the CDR3 is TGCAGTGCTAGGTCGCCGGCTAGCGGGATGGAGACCCAGTACTTC.

This clonotype was recorded at least ten times. This chain connects TRBV29-1 to TRBJ2-1; 9 bases align to TRBD2. The CDR3 has 14 residues. The germline gives CDR1 SQVTM, CDR2 ANQGSEA. The V gene end was trimmed by 3 bases and the J gene end by 4 bases; junction bases not matched to a gene: 4. CDR3 sequence: CSVDGTSGYNEQFF. The CDR3 DNA sequence: TGCAGCGTTGATGGTACTAGCGGGTACAATGAGCAGTTCTTC.

This clonotype has at least ten counts. The chain uses TRBV7-9 and TRBJ2-7; the match to TRBD1 covers 8 bases. The CDR3 contains 13 residues. Trimming removed 1 base from V and 4 bases from J; junction bases left unmatched: 0. Per the germline V gene, CDR1 is SEHNR and CDR2 is FQNEAQ (reference sequence). The CDR3 loop reads CASSLGTGYEQYV. CDR3 nucleotides: TGTGCCAGCAGCTTAGGGACAGGGTACGAGCAGTACGTC.

This clonotype was seen more than once but under ten times. The chain is built from TRBV24-1 and TRBJ1-1, with no clear D. Germline CDR1 and CDR2: KGHDR and SFDVKD. CDR3 length: 12 residues. The V gene lost 6 bases and the J gene lost 5 bases, with 9 bases spanning the gap. The CDR3 protein is CATSQPGTEAFF. CDR3 bases: TGTGCCACCAGTCAACCGGGGACTGAAGCTTTCTTT.

In regard to this clonotype: Its ends do not fully match the called genes, so a read error is possible. The chain recombines TRBV6-1 with TRBJ2-3; 10 bases align to TRBD2. The CDR3 runs 16 residues. Germline V CDR1 and CDR2: MNHNS, SASEGT. The chain's CDR3 is CASSDKASGSPDTQYF. The CDR3 DNA sequence: TGTGCCAGCAGTGACAAGGCTAGCGGGAGCCCAGATACACAGTATTTT.

A word on this clonotype: Germline and junction disagree at one end, which may indicate a read error. This chain uses TRBV10-3 with TRBJ2-5; possible D gene TRBD2, 6 bases. The germline V gene encodes CDR1 ENHRY and CDR2 SYGVKD. CDR3 length: 13 residues. The CDR3 DNA follows: TGTGCCATAAGCATACCGGGAGAGGAGACCCAGTATTTC. This codes for CAISIPGEETQYF.

This clonotype was observed at least ten times. The CDR3 bases are TGTGCCAGCAGCTCAACCGACTACAATGAGCAGTTCTTC. Amino acid sequence: CASSSTDYNEQFF. This chain uses TRBV7-9 with TRBJ2-1; D not certain. CDR1 and CDR2 (germline): SEHNR, FQNEAQ (reference sequence). V was cut by 4 bases and J by 3 bases, with 7 bases left in between. The CDR3 spans 13 residues.

This clonotype was recorded once. The junction does not match germline at one end; this may be a read error. The rearrangement joins TRBV6-5 to TRBJ2-1, with TRBD2 matching over 8 bases. Germline CDR1 MNHEY, CDR2 SVGAGI. The CDR3 covers 17 residues. The CDR3: CVSSYSIWRLANNEHFF. The CDR3 nucleotides are TGTGTCAGCAGTTACTCGATCTGGAGACTAGCGAACAATGAACACTTCTTC.

Notes on this clonotype: Germline and junction disagree at one end, which may indicate a read error. The DNA for the CDR3 is TGTGCCATCAGCTTAGAGTCAGGGTTGGTTGGGCAGTTCTTC. Protein sequence: CAISLESGLVGQFF. The rearrangement uses TRBV11-2 and TRBJ2-1; possibly TRBD1 for D (5 bases). Per the germline V gene, CDR1 is SGHAT and CDR2 is FQNNGV. This CDR3 is 14 amino acids long.

The chain joins TRBV6-2 or TRBV6-3 to TRBJ2-3, with TRBD2 as a possible D gene (5 bases). Trimming removed 10 bases at V and 3 bases at J, with 23 bases between. From germline, CDR1 is MNHEY and CDR2 SVGEGT. The CDR3 totals 16 residues. The DNA of the CDR3 is TGTGCCATCGACAATCAACAGCGTAGGAGGACAGATACGCAGTATTTT. This sequence encodes CAIDNQQRRRTDTQYF.

This clonotype was seen just once. The CDR3 does not end in the conserved phenylalanine or tryptophan, so this is likely a read error. The chain combines TRBV4-2 with TRBJ2-2; the D gene is possibly TRBD2 (5 bases). Germline V gives CDR1 LGHNA, CDR2 YNFKEQ. The CDR3 runs 15 residues. The V gene lost 7 bases and the J gene lost 7 bases, with 19 bases spanning the gap. The DNA of the CDR3 is TGTGCCAGCAAGCTAGTGGGAGATGATGGCGGGGAGCTGTTTTCT. Protein: CASKLVGDDGGELFS.

Concerning this clonotype itself: A read error may explain this, as a much larger clone is one base away. CDR3 coding DNA: TGCAGTGCTAGGCCGGCAACGGGACAGGCAACGAACACCGGGGAGCTGTTTTTT. It codes for CSARPATGQATNTGELFF. This rearrangement joins TRBV20-1 to TRBJ2-2; 8 bases line up with TRBD1. Trimming took 3 bases from V and 0 from J; bases not matched to a gene: 12. This CDR3 contains 18 residues. Germline-derived CDR1 and CDR2 are DFQATT and SNEGSKA (reference sequence).

Of note for this clonotype: This CDR3 is missing its conserved last phenylalanine or tryptophan, likely due to a read error. V usage is TRBV29-1 and J usage is TRBJ1-1, with 9 nucleotides matching TRBD1. V trimming: 5 bases; J trimming: 5 bases; junction bases outside the gene matches: 9. The CDR3 runs to 14 residues. CDR1 SQVTM and CDR2 ANQGSEA come from the germline V gene. CDR3: CSVNRDRDITEAFC. The CDR3 DNA reads TGCAGCGTTAATCGGGACAGGGATATTACTGAAGCTTTCTGT.

The gene calls are TRBV10-3 and TRBJ2-2; 7 bases are shared with TRBD1. Trimming took 4 bases from V and 12 from J; bases not matched to a gene: 8. CDR3 length equals 13 residues. Germline V gives CDR1 ENHRY, CDR2 SYGVKD. The CDR3 spells CAISGDPRGQLFF. In nucleotides, the CDR3 is TGTGCCATCAGTGGGGACCCGAGGGGGCAGCTGTTTTTT.

The chain recombines TRBV29-1 with TRBJ1-1, with 8 bases matching TRBD1. Germline values: CDR1 SQVTM, CDR2 ANQGSEA. V lost 7 bases to trimming and J lost 1 base; unmatched junction nucleotides: 8. The CDR3 is 14 residues long. CDR3 region: CSGRDRPRNTEAFF. CDR3 nucleotide sequence: TGCAGCGGCCGGGACAGGCCTAGGAACACTGAAGCTTTCTTT. The whole variable domain, filled in from reference TRBV29-1 and TRBJ1-1, reads SAVISQKPSRDICQRGTSLTIQCQVDSQVTMMFWYRQQPGQSLTLIATANQGSEATYESGFVIDKFPISRPNLTFSTLTVSNMSPEDSSIYLCSGRDRPRNTEAFFGQGTRLTVV.

Worth noting for this clonotype: A junction end diverges from the germline sequence, so it may reflect a read error. V gene TRBV5-1 combines with J gene TRBJ2-1, with a tentative D call TRBD2 (5 bases). The CDR3 is made up of 15 amino acids. Germline loops: CDR1 SGHRS, CDR2 YFSETQ. CDR3: CAISLGVPEANEQFF. In DNA form, the CDR3 reads TGCGCCATCAGCTTGGGAGTCCCGGAAGCCAATGAGCAGTTCTTC. Based on the CDR3 plus reference TRBV5-1 and TRBJ2-1, the full variable domain is KAGVTQTPRYLIKTRGQQVTLSCSPISGHRSVSWYQQTPGQGLQFLFEYFSETQRNKGNFPGRFSGRQFSNSRSEMNVSTLELGDSALYLCAISLGVPEANEQFFGPGTRLTVL.

V gene TRBV20-1 combines with J gene TRBJ2-1, with 8 bases identical to TRBD2. The junction had 13 bases not matched to a gene; V was cut back by 3 bases and J by 0 bases. Germline lookup yields CDR1 DFQATT and CDR2 SNEGSKA (reference sequence). The CDR3 runs to 18 residues. In DNA, the CDR3 is TGCAGTGCTAGCGGGGGACTAGGCCCCCGGTGCTCCTACAATGAGCAGTTCTTC. It specifies CSASGGLGPRCSYNEQFF.

Comment on this clonotype: The CDR3 does not close with the conserved phenylalanine or tryptophan, likely indicating a read error. V gene TRBV20-1 combines with J gene TRBJ2-3; D possibly corresponds to TRBD2 (6 bases). The length of the CDR3 is 15 residues. Germline CDR1 reads DFQATT; CDR2 reads SNEGSKA (reference sequence). This CDR3 reads CSARDPGTLTGTQYL. The CDR3 coding sequence is TGCAGTGCTAGAGACCCGGGGACTCTCACAGGTACGCAGTATTTA.

As to this clonotype: A junction boundary mismatches the germline segment, possibly from a read error. V is TRBV11-2 and J is TRBJ2-1, with 10 bases lining up with TRBD2. The germline V gene encodes CDR1 SGHAT and CDR2 FQNNGV. There are 18 residues in the CDR3. The CDR3 DNA follows: TGTGCCAGCGGCCTAGGAGTAGCGGGAGGCTACTACTACAATGAGCTGTTCTTC. This sequence encodes CASGLGVAGGYYYNELFF.

This sequence joins TRBV6-5 and TRBJ2-1; D tentatively reads TRBD1 or TRBD2 (6 bases each). The CDR3 runs to 13 residues. The germline CDR1 and CDR2 sequences are MNHEY and SVGAGI. The CDR3 protein is CASGQTRAGEQFF. The CDR3 DNA sequence: TGTGCTAGCGGACAGACGCGGGCCGGTGAGCAGTTCTTC.

This sequence joins TRBV11-2 and TRBJ2-3; weak D call: TRBD1 (5 bases). Trimming took 5 bases from V and 4 from J, leaving 13 bases between them. The V gene's germline CDR1 is SGHAT and CDR2 FQNNGV. The CDR3 loop spans 14 amino acids. The CDR3 DNA reads TGTGCCAGCAGCCCAGGGTTGTTGGCAGATACGCAGTATTTT. It codes for CASSPGLLADTQYF.

This clonotype was counted at least ten times. This chain uses TRBV6-5 with TRBJ2-7; the match to TRBD2 covers 9 bases. This CDR3 is 14 amino acids long. Germline V gene sequence: CDR1 MNHEY, CDR2 SVGAGI. The V and J ends lost 7 bases and 6 bases, in that order; junction bases with no gene match: 10. The CDR3 is CASKVAGAWGEQYF. CDR3 bases: TGTGCCAGCAAGGTAGCGGGAGCGTGGGGCGAGCAGTACTTC.